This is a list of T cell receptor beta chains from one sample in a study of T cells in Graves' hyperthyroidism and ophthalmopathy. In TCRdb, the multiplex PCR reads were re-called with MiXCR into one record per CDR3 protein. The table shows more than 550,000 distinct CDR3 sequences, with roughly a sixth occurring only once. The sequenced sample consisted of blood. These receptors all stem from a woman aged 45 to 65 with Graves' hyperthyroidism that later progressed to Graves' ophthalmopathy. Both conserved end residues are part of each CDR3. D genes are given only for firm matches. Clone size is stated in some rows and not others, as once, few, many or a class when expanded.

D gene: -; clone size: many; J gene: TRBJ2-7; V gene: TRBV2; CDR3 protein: CASREITYEQYF; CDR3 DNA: TGTGCCAGCAGGGAGATAACCTACGAGCAGTACTTC
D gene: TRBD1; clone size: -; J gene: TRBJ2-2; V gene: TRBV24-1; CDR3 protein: CGPPRPPTGTLNTGELFF; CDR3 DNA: TGTGGTCCACCCCGGCCCCCGACAGGGACCCTGAACACCGGGGAGCTGTTTTTT
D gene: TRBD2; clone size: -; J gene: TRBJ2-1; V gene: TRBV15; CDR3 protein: CATSRGTSGGPYNEQFF; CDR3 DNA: TGTGCCACCAGCAGGGGGACTAGCGGGGGACCCTACAATGAGCAGTTCTTC
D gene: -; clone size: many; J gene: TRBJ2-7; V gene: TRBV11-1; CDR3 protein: CASTDIAYEQYF; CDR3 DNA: TGTGCCAGCACCGACATAGCCTACGAGCAGTACTTC
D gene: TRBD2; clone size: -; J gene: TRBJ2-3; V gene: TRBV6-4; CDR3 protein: CASSYNRVLAGGTDTQYF; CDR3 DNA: TGTGCCAGCAGTTACAACCGCGTACTAGCGGGGGGCACAGATACGCAGTATTTT
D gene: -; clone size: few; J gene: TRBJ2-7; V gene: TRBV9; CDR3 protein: CASSVGNTDYEQYF; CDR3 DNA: TGTGCCAGCAGCGTAGGTAACACCGACTACGAGCAGTACTTC
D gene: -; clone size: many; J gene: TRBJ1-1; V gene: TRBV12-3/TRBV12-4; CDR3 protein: CASSSNGQPTEAFF; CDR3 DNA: TGTGCCAGCAGCTCTAACGGACAGCCCACTGAAGCTTTCTTT
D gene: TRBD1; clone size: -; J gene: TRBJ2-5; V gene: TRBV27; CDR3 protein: CASRRTGAIQETQYF; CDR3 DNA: TGTGCCAGTCGGAGGACAGGGGCGATACAAGAGACCCAGTACTTC
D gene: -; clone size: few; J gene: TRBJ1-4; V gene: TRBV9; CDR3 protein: CASSVGQINEKLFF; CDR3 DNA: TGTGCCAGCAGCGTAGGGCAGATAAATGAAAAACTGTTTTTT
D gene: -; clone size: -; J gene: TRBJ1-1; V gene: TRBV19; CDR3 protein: CASSISRRENTEAFF; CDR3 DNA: TGTGCCAGTAGTATAAGTAGGCGGGAGAACACTGAAGCTTTCTTT
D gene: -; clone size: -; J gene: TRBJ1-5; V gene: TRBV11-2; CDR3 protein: CASSLGAAGEAGQPQHF; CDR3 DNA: TGTGCCAGCAGCTTAGGGGCGGCGGGAGAGGCTGGACAGCCCCAGCATTTT
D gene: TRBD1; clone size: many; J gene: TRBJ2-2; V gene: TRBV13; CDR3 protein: CASSPRDRGRRTGELFF; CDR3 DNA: TGTGCCAGCAGCCCCCGAGACAGGGGGCGAAGAACCGGGGAGCTGTTTTTT
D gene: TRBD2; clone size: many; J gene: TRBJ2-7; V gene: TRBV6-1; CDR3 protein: CASSYTSGGAHEQYF; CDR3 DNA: TGTGCCAGCAGCTATACTAGCGGGGGGGCCCACGAGCAGTACTTC
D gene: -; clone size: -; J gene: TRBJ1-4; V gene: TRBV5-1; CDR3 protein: CASSLTGRLNEKLFF; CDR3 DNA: TGCGCCAGCAGCTTGACGGGACGGCTAAATGAAAAACTGTTTTTT
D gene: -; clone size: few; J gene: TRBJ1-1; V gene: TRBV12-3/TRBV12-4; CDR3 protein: CASSYLGVNTEAFF; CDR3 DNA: TGTGCCAGCAGTTACCTGGGGGTGAACACTGAAGCTTTCTTT
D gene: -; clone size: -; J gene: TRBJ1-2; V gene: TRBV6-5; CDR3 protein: CASSNSRRPGYGYTF; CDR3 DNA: TGTGCCAGCAGTAACTCCCGCCGGCCAGGCTATGGCTACACCTTC
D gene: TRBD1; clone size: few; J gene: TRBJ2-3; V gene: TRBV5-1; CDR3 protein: CASSPGTGGPKTDTQYF; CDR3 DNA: TGCGCCAGCAGCCCGGGGACAGGGGGGCCGAAGACAGATACGCAGTATTTT
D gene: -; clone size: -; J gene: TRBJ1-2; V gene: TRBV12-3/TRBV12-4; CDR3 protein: CASSYSNVQYGYTF; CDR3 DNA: TGTGCCAGCAGCTATAGCAATGTACAGTACGGCTACACCTTC
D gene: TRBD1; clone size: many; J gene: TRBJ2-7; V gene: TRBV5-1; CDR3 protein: CASSFGTGLSYEQYF; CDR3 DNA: TGCGCCAGCAGCTTTGGGACAGGACTTTCCTACGAGCAGTACTTC
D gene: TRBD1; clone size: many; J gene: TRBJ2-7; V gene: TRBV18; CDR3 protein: CASSQGDGYYEQYF; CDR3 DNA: TGTGCCAGCTCCCAGGGGGACGGATACTACGAGCAGTACTTC
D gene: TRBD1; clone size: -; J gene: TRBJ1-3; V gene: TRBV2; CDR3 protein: CASSRQGDAGNTIYF; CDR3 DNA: TGTGCCAGCAGTAGACAGGGTGACGCTGGAAACACCATATATTTT
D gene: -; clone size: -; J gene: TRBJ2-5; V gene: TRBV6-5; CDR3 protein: CASSYFPQGETQYF; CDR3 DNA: TGTGCCAGCAGTTACTTCCCCCAGGGGGAGACCCAGTACTTC